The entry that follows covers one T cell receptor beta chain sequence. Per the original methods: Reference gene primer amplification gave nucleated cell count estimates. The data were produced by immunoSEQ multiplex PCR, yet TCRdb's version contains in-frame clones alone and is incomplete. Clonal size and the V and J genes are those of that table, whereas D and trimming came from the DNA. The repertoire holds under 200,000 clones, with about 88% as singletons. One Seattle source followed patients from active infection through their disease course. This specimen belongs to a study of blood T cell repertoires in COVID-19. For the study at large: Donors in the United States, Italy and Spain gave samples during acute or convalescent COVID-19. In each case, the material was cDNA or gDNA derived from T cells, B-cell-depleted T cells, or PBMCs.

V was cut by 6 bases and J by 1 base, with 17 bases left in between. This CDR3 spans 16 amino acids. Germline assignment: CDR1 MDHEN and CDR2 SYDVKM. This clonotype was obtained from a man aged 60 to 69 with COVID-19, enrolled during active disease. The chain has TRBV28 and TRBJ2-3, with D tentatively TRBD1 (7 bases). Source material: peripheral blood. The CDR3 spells CASSPGQASGTDTQYF. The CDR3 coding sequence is TGTGCCAGCAGCCCAGGACAGGCTAGCGGCACAGATACGCAGTATTTT.